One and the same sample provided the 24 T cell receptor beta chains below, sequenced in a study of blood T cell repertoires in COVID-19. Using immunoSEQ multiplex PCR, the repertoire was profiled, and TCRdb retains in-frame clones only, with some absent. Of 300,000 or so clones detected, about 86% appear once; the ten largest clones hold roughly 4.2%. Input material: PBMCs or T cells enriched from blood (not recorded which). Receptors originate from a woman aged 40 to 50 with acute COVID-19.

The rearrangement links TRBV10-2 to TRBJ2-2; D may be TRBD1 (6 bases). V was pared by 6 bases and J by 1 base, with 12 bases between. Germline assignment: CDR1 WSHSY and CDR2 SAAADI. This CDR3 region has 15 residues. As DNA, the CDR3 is TGCGCCAGCAGGGGGGCCAGGTTGAACACCGGGGAGCTGTTTTTT. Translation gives CASRGARLNTGELFF.

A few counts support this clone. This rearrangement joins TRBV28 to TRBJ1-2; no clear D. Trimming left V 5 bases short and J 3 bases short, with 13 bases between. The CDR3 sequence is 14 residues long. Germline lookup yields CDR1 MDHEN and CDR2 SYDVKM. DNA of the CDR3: TGTGCCAGCAGTCCCGGGAGGCACTACTATGGCTACACCTTC. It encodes CASSPGRHYYGYTF.

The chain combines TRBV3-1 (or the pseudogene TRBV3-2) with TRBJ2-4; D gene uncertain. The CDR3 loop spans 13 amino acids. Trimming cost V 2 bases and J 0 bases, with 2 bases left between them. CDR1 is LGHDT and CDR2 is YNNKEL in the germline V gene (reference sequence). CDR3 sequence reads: CASSQLAKNIQYF. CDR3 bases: TGTGCCAGCAGCCAACTAGCCAAAAACATTCAGTACTTC.

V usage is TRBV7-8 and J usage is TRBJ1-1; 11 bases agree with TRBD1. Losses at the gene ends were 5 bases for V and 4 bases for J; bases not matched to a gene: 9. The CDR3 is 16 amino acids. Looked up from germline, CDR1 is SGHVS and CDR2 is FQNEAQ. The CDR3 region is CASSIPGQGAFTEAFF. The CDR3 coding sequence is TGTGCCAGCAGCATCCCCGGACAGGGGGCGTTCACTGAAGCTTTCTTT.

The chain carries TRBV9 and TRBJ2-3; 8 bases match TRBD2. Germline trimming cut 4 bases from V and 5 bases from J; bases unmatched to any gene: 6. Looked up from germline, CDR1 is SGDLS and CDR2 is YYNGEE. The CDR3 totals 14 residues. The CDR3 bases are TGTGCCAGCAGCCCCCGGGGGGGCCTAGATACGCAGTATTTT. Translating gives CASSPRGGLDTQYF.

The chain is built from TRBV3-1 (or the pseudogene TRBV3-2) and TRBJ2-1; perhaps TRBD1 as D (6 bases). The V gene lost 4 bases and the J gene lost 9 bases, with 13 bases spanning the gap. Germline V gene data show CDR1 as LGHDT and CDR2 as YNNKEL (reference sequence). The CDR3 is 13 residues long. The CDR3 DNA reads TGTGCCAGCAGCCCGCAAACAGGGCCTGAGCAGTTCTTC. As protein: CASSPQTGPEQFF.

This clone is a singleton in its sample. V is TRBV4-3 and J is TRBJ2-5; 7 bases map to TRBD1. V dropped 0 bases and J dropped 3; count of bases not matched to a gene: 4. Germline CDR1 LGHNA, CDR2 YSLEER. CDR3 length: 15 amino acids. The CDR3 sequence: CASSQDWGTEETQYF. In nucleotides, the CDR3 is TGCGCCAGCAGCCAAGATTGGGGGACAGAAGAGACCCAGTACTTC.

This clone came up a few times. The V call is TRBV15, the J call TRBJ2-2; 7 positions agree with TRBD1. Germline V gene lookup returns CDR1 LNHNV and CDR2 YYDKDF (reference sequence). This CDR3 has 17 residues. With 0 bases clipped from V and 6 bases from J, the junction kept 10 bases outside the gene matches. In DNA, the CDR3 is TGTGCCACCAGCAGAGATACGACAGGGATAAGAGCCGGGGAGCTGTTTTTT. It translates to CATSRDTTGIRAGELFF.

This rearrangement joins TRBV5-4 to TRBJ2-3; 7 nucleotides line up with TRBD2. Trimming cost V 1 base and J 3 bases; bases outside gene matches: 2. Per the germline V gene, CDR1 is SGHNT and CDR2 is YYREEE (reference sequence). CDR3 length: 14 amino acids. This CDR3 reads CASSLWEGTDTQYF. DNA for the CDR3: TGTGCCAGCAGCTTGTGGGAGGGGACAGATACGCAGTATTTT. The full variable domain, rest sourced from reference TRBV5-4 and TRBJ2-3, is ETGVTQSPTHLIKTRGQQVTLRCSSQSGHNTVSWYQQALGQGPQFIFQYYREEENGRGNFPPRFSGLQFPNYSSELNVNALELDDSALYLCASSLWEGTDTQYFGPGTRLTVL.

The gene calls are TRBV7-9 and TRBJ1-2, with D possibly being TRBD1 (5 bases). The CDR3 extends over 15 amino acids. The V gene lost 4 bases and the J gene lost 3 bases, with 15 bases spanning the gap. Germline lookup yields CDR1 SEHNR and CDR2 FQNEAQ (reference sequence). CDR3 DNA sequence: TGTGCCAGCAGCTCCGGACCGATAGGGGACTATGGCTACACCTTC. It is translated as CASSSGPIGDYGYTF.

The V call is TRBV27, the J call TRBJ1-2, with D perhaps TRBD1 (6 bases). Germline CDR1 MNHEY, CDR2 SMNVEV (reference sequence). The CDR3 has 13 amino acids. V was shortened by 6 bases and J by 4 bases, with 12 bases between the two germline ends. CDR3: CASSAPRGYGYTF. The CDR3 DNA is TGTGCCAGCAGCGCGCCCAGGGGCTATGGCTACACCTTC.

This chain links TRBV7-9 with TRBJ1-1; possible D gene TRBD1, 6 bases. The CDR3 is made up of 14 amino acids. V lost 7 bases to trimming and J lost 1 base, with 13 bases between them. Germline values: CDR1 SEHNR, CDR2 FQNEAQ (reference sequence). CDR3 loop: CASTGVPPNTEAFF. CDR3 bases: TGTGCCAGCACAGGGGTCCCGCCGAACACTGAAGCTTTCTTT.

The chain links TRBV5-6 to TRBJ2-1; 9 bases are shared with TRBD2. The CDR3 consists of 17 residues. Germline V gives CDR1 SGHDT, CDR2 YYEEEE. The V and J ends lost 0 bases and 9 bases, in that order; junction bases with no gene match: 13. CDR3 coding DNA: TGTGCCAGCAGCTTGGAGGCTAGCGGGATTTGGTTGGCTGAGCAGTTCTTC. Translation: CASSLEASGIWLAEQFF.

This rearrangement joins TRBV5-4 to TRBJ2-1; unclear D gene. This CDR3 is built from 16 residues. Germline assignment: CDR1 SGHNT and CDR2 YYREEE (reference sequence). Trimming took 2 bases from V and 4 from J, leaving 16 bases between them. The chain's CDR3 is CASSLPARPIYNEQFF. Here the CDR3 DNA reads TGTGCCAGCAGCTTACCTGCGAGGCCTATATACAATGAGCAGTTCTTC. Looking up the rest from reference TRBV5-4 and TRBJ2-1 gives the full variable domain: ETGVTQSPTHLIKTRGQQVTLRCSSQSGHNTVSWYQQALGQGPQFIFQYYREEENGRGNFPPRFSGLQFPNYSSELNVNALELDDSALYLCASSLPARPIYNEQFFGPGTRLTVL.

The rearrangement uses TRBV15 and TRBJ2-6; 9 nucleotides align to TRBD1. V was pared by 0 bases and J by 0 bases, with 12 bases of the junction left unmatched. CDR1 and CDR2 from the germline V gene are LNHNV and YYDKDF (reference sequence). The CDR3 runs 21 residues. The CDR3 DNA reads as TGTGCCACCAGCAGAGATCGGGGCCTGACAGGGGGTAGCTCTGGGGCCAACGTCCTGACTTTC. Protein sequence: CATSRDRGLTGGSSGANVLTF. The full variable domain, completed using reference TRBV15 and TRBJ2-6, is DAMVIQNPRYQVTQFGKPVTLSCSQTLNHNVMYWYQQKSSQAPKLLFHYYDKDFNNEADTPDNFQSRRPNTSFCFLDIRSPGLGDTAMYLCATSRDRGLTGGSSGANVLTFGAGSRLTVL.

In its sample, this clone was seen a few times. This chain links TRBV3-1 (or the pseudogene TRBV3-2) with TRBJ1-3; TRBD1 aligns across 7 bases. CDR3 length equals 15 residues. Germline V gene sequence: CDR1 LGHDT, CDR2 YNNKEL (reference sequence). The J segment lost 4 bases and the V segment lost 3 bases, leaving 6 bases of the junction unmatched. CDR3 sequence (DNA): TGTGCCAGCAGCCACCTGGACAGGTGGGGAAACACCATATATTTT. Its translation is CASSHLDRWGNTIYF.

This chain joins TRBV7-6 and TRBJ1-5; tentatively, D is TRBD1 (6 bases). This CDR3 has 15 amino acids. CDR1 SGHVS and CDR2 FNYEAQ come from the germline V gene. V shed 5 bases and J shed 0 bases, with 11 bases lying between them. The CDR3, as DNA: TGTGCCAGCAGCCAGGACAGTTATAGCAATCAGCCCCAGCATTTT. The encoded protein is CASSQDSYSNQPQHF.

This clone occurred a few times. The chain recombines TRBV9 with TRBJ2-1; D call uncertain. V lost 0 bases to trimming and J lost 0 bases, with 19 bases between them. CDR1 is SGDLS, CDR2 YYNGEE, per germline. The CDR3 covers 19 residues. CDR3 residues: CASSVDGLDSKSSYNEQFF. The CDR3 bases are TGTGCCAGCAGCGTAGACGGCTTAGACTCAAAGAGCTCCTACAATGAGCAGTTCTTC.

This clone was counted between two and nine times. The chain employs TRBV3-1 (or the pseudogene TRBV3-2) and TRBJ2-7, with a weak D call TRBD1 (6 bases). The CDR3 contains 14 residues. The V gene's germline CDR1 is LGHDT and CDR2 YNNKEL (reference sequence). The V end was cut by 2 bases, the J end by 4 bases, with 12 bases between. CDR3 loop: CASSQTQGIYEQYF. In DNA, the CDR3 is TGTGCCAGCAGCCAAACACAGGGTATTTACGAGCAGTACTTC.

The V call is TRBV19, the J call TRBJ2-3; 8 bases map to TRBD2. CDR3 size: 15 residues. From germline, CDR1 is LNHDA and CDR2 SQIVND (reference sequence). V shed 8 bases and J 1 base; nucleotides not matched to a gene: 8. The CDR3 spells CASALSGGRTDTQYF. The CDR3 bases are TGTGCCAGTGCCTTAAGCGGGGGCCGCACAGATACGCAGTATTTT.

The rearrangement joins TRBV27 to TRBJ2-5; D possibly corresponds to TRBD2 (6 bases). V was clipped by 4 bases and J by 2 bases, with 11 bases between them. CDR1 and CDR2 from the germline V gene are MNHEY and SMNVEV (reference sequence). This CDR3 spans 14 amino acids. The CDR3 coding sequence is TGTGCCAGCAGTTCCCAAGGAGGGCAAGAGACCCAGTACTTC. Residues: CASSSQGGQETQYF.

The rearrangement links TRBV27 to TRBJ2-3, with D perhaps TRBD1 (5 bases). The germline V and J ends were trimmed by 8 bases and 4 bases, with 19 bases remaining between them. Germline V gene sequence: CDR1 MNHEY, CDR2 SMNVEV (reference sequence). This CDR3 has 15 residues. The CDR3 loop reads CASRPRRVVADTQYF. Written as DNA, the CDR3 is TGTGCCAGCCGGCCGCGCAGGGTGGTTGCAGATACGCAGTATTTT.

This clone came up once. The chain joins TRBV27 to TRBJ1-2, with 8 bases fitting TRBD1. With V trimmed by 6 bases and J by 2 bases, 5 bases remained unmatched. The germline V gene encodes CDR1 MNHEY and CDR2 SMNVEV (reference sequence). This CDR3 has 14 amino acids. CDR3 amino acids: CASRGTGRNYGYTF. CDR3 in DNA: TGTGCCAGCAGGGGGACAGGTAGGAACTATGGCTACACCTTC.

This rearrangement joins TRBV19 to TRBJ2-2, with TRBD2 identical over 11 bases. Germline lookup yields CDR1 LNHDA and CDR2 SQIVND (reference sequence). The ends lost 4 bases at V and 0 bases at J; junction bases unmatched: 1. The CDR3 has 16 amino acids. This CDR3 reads CASSRTSGPNTGELFF. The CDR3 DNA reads TGTGCCAGTAGTAGGACTAGCGGGCCGAACACCGGGGAGCTGTTTTTT.